This TCR beta chain was recovered during a study of OX40 agonist ivuxolimab in advanced cancers. CDR3 length: 16 amino acids. The germline gives CDR1 MNHEY, CDR2 SVGAGI. The ends were cut back, 0 bases at V and 1 base at J, with 10 bases in the middle. With respect to this clone: Its cognate antigen is unknown.

Overall study results and limits: Clonal expansion was among the lowest in partial responders at 0.1-3.0 mg/kg, especially CD8+. Researchers report that CD8+ T cells had, on average, more expanded clones than CD4+.

The repertoire was sequenced with immunoSEQ multiplex PCR; TCRdb's copy has only in-frame clones and lacks some. Of about 68,000 clones listed, roughly 84% are singletons. The sequences come from CD4+ or CD8+ T cells sorted from blood, collected in a trial of the OX40 agonist ivuxolimab. The receptor comes from an adult with an advanced solid tumor such as melanoma, head and neck, liver or kidney cancer. This chain joins TRBV6-5 and TRBJ2-4; maybe TRBD1 (6 bases). The DNA of the CDR3 is TGTGCCAGCAGTTACTCGATCCAGGGGGCCAAAAACATTCAGTACTTC. Its translation is CASSYSIQGAKNIQYF.